These 21 T cell receptor beta chains share one sample of origin, sequenced in a study of spatial heterogeneity in lung cancer. TCRdb called the 5' RACE reads again in MiXCR, with one record for every CDR3 protein. The data contain tens of thousands of distinct CDR3 sequences, around 7% of them singletons. This sample's time point: sample taken at primary tumor resection. The starting material was PBMCs, obtained at surgery. All receptors derive from a male donor with early-stage non-small cell lung cancer.

There are many counts of this clonotype. The chain carries TRBV6-2 or TRBV6-3 and TRBJ2-3; TRBD2 matches 14 bases. Germline trimming cut 10 bases from V and 4 bases from J; bases unmatched to any gene: 10. The CDR3 is 16 amino acids. Germline assignment: CDR1 MNHEY and CDR2 SVGEGT. The CDR3 nucleotides read TGTGCCACCTCCGGGACTAGCGGGAGCTTCCCAGATACGCAGTATTTT. Its translation: CATSGTSGSFPDTQYF.

This clonotype was observed many times. The CDR3 loop reads CASSLARRQSYGYTF. The CDR3 bases are TGTGCCAGCAGCTTAGCAAGAAGACAAAGCTATGGCTACACCTTC. The V call is TRBV7-2, the J call TRBJ1-2; D ambiguous. Germline lookup yields CDR1 SGHTA and CDR2 FQGNSA. CDR3 length equals 15 residues. Trimming removed 0 bases from V and 4 bases from J, with 12 bases in between.

There are a few counts of this clonotype. The chain recombines TRBV6-5 with TRBJ2-1; D is unresolved. Per the germline V gene, CDR1 is MNHEY and CDR2 is SVGAGI. The CDR3 runs 15 residues. Trimming shortened V by 1 base and J by 0 bases, and 7 bases separated the two germline ends. Here the CDR3 DNA reads TGTGCCAGCAGTTACTTCTTCGACTCCTACAATGAGCAGTTCTTC. It is translated as CASSYFFDSYNEQFF.

This clonotype was observed many times. CDR3 nucleotides: TGTGCCAGCAGTTCAGGACAGGGGTACTATGGCTACACCTTC. It specifies CASSSGQGYYGYTF. The V gene is TRBV27, the J gene TRBJ1-2, with 9 bases identical to TRBD1. V was clipped by 4 bases and J by 3 bases; unmatched bases: 3. Germline CDR1 and CDR2: MNHEY and SMNVEV (reference sequence). This CDR3 region has 14 residues.

The sample holds many counts of this clonotype. V and J are TRBV24-1 and TRBJ1-1, with a tentative D call TRBD1 (6 bases). The CDR3 runs to 16 residues. Deletions cut 4 bases from V and 1 base from J, with 15 bases between. CDR1 is KGHDR and CDR2 is SFDVKD in the germline V gene. The CDR3 nucleotides are TGTGCCACCAGTGACGCGGGACACCGAGGGAACACTGAAGCTTTCTTT. This gives the protein CATSDAGHRGNTEAFF.

This clonotype was detected many times. This chain uses TRBV30 with TRBJ1-1, with a weak D call TRBD1 (5 bases). Germline V gene sequence: CDR1 GTSNPN, CDR2 SVGIG (reference sequence). Trimming took off 0 bases at V and 2 bases at J, with 10 bases between the two ends. The CDR3 length is 14 residues. The CDR3 protein is CAWSVQQGNTEAFF. The CDR3 region has the DNA TGTGCCTGGAGTGTACAGCAGGGCAACACTGAAGCTTTCTTT.

Many counts were recorded for this clonotype. The V and J genes are TRBV4-1 and TRBJ1-2; D not certain. V was cut by 0 bases and J by 2 bases, with 13 bases left in between. This CDR3 region has 16 residues. CDR1 MGHRA and CDR2 YSYEKL come from the germline V gene. The CDR3 coding sequence is TGCGCCAGCAGCCAAGATAGACAACCCCTAAACTATGGCTACACCTTC. Translated, it gives CASSQDRQPLNYGYTF.

This clonotype was found many times. V and J are TRBV12-3 or TRBV12-4 and TRBJ2-7; D is perhaps TRBD1 (6 bases). The CDR3 has 13 residues. Trimming stripped 8 bases from V and 6 bases from J, with 17 bases between. The DNA for the CDR3 is TGTGCCAGCGCCTTAAGCCAGGGGCGCGAGCAGTACGTC. Its protein is CASALSQGREQYV.

The rearrangement links TRBV12-3 or TRBV12-4 to TRBJ1-5; no firm D call. Trimming took off 2 bases at V and 0 bases at J, with 5 bases between the two ends. The CDR3 runs to 14 residues. Here the CDR3 reads CASSLTDSNQPQHF. CDR3 nucleotide sequence: TGTGCCAGCAGTTTAACAGATAGCAATCAGCCCCAGCATTTT.

Ten or more counts support this clonotype. V is TRBV27 and J is TRBJ1-2; 10 nucleotides align to TRBD1. Germline lookup yields CDR1 MNHEY and CDR2 SMNVEV (reference sequence). This CDR3 is built from 16 residues. V shed 1 base, J shed 2 bases, and the junction held 4 bases outside the gene matches. The CDR3 protein is CASSLYRQGANYGYTF. In DNA, the CDR3 is TGTGCCAGCAGTTTATATCGACAGGGGGCGAACTATGGCTACACCTTC.

This clonotype was seen repeatedly, ten times or more. This chain uses TRBV27 with TRBJ1-1; D ambiguous. Per germline, CDR1 MNHEY and CDR2 SMNVEV (reference sequence). This CDR3 has 11 amino acids. The V end was cut by 5 bases, the J end by 4 bases, with 5 bases between. CDR3: CASSTFTEAFF. In nucleotides, the CDR3 is TGTGCCAGCAGTACTTTCACTGAAGCTTTCTTT.

This clonotype was seen many times. This sequence joins TRBV29-1 and TRBJ2-2; no reliable D call. Germline lookup yields CDR1 SQVTM and CDR2 ANQGSEA. CDR3 length: 12 residues. Trimming left V 6 bases short and J 3 bases short, with 8 bases between. The CDR3 loop reads CSVRRDTGELFF. The CDR3 bases are TGCAGCGTCCGACGTGACACCGGGGAGCTGTTTTTT.

This sequence joins TRBV11-2 and TRBJ1-1, with D possibly TRBD1 on 5 matching bases. V lost 2 bases and J lost 1, with 11 bases in between. Germline values: CDR1 SGHAT, CDR2 FQNNGV. This CDR3 has 15 residues. Here the CDR3 reads CASSLWGGENTEAFF. The CDR3 DNA follows: TGTGCCAGCAGCTTATGGGGAGGGGAGAACACTGAAGCTTTCTTT.

This clonotype was counted ten times or more. The chain combines TRBV27 with TRBJ2-7; D is possibly TRBD1 or TRBD2 (5 bases each). The CDR3 length is 15 residues. V lost 3 bases to trimming and J lost 4 bases, with 16 bases between them. Germline V gene data show CDR1 as MNHEY and CDR2 as SMNVEV (reference sequence). CDR3 amino acids: CASSFGPGPDYEQYV. The DNA for the CDR3 is TGTGCCAGCAGTTTTGGCCCGGGACCCGATTACGAGCAGTACGTC.

This rearrangement joins TRBV14 to TRBJ2-3; D is unresolved. This CDR3 has 15 residues. V lost 6 bases, J lost 0 bases, and 13 bases lay in between. The germline gives CDR1 SGHDN, CDR2 FVKESK. This CDR3 is CASRHQSASTDTQYF. The CDR3 nucleotides are TGTGCCAGCAGGCACCAGAGCGCTAGCACAGATACGCAGTATTTT.

As for this clonotype: Since a much larger clone is just one base distant, this may be a read error. This chain links TRBV12-3 or TRBV12-4 with TRBJ2-5; maybe TRBD1 (5 bases). CDR3 length: 14 amino acids. V lost 6 bases to trimming and J lost 5 bases, with 16 bases between them. The CDR3, as DNA: TGTGCCAGCAGCCACGGGTCAGGGCCGGAGACCCAGTACTTC. This sequence encodes CASSHGSGPETQYF.

This clonotype came up many times. The chain recombines TRBV11-1 with TRBJ2-1; the match to TRBD2 covers 8 bases. The CDR3 sequence is 15 residues long. Germline CDR1 SGHAT, CDR2 FQDESV (reference sequence). V was clipped by 4 bases and J by 8 bases; unmatched bases: 10. CDR3 sequence: CASSSGAGTRYEQFF. CDR3 sequence (DNA): TGTGCCAGCAGCTCAGGTGCTGGGACTAGATATGAGCAGTTCTTC.

This clonotype was detected many times. The junction differs from germline at one of its ends, possibly a read error. This chain links TRBV7-7 with TRBJ2-1; no definite D call. The CDR3 is 13 amino acids. CDR1 and CDR2 (germline): SSHAT, FNYEAQ (reference sequence). The chain's CDR3 is CASSSPPWYEQFF. CDR3 sequence (DNA): TGTGCTAGCAGCTCTCCCCCCTGGTATGAGCAGTTCTTC.

The V gene is TRBV20-1, the J gene TRBJ2-1, with D possibly being TRBD2 (5 bases). V gave up 5 bases and J gave up 10 bases, with 15 bases separating them. CDR3 size: 12 residues. CDR1 is DFQATT and CDR2 is SNEGSKA in the germline V gene (reference sequence). The CDR3 sequence: CSARYGVAEQFF. The CDR3 region has the DNA TGCAGTGCTCGTTACGGGGTGGCCGAGCAGTTCTTC.

This clonotype has at least ten counts. V usage is TRBV2 and J usage is TRBJ2-2; D possibly uses TRBD1 or TRBD2 (5 bases each). The V end was cut by 10 bases, the J end by 2 bases, with 14 bases between. CDR1 SNHLY and CDR2 FYNNEI come from the germline V gene. This CDR3 is 14 amino acids long. The CDR3 nucleotides are TGTGCCACCTCCGGGACGGGCAACACCGGGGAGCTGTTTTTT. Its translation is CATSGTGNTGELFF.

The sample holds many counts of this clonotype. This chain joins TRBV5-1 and TRBJ2-7; 9 bases match TRBD2. In germline, CDR1 is SGHRS, CDR2 YFSETQ. Trimming removed 4 bases from V and 4 bases from J; junction bases left unmatched: 6. This CDR3 is 14 amino acids long. CDR3 region: CASSQAGGRYEQYV. CDR3 DNA: TGCGCCAGCAGCCAAGCGGGAGGAAGATACGAGCAGTACGTC.